The 30 T cell receptor beta chains reported below all come from one sample, sequenced in a study of persistence of HIV-infected CD4 T cells. The stimulus was lysate of CMV-infected fibroblasts, about 10 ug/mL. CD40L/CD69 double-negative CD45RO-high memory CD4+ T cells were collected. The antigens these receptors bind are not known. This was the immunoSEQ version 4 assay in survey mode. Only in-frame clones appear in the TCRdb table, and some are missing; sequencing was by immunoSEQ multiplex PCR. The sample holds approximately 35,000 clones, 75% to 85% seen once. The starting material was CD4+ T cells sorted from PBMCs after roughly 18-hour stimulation, obtained from a patient who received antiretroviral therapy. These receptors all come from an adult man with HIV who was CMV-seropositive.

The chain combines TRBV18 with TRBJ1-1; D is uncertain. The CDR3 consists of 14 residues. Trimming took off 4 bases at V and 3 bases at J, with 12 bases between the two ends. Germline V gene lookup returns CDR1 KGHSH and CDR2 LQKENI. The CDR3 coding sequence is TGTGCCAGCTCACTTCGAAGGGTGGACACTGAAGCTTTCTTT. This codes for CASSLRRVDTEAFF.

This clone has only one observation. The chain uses TRBV7-2 and TRBJ1-6; D gene ambiguous. The germline V gene encodes CDR1 SGHTA and CDR2 FQGNSA. The CDR3 has 14 residues. The V end lost 3 bases, the J end lost 4 bases, and 7 bases lay between the germline ends. For the CDR3, the DNA is TGTGCCAGCAGCTTGCGGCAGTATAATTCACCCCTCCACTTT. Amino acids: CASSLRQYNSPLHF.

The chain recombines TRBV7-9 with TRBJ1-1; D is ambiguous. The germline V and J ends were trimmed by 5 bases and 3 bases, with 7 bases remaining between them. This CDR3 comprises 12 residues. In germline, CDR1 is SEHNR, CDR2 FQNEAQ (reference sequence). CDR3 sequence reads: CASSVTYTEAFF. CDR3 nucleotide sequence: TGTGCCAGCAGCGTTACCTACACTGAAGCTTTCTTT.

This clone was counted only a few times. The V call is TRBV6-2 or TRBV6-3, the J call TRBJ2-1, with TRBD2 matching 11 bases. Germline CDR1 and CDR2: MNHEY and SVGEGT. The CDR3 runs to 17 residues. V was clipped by 4 bases and J by 2 bases; unmatched bases: 7. The CDR3, as DNA: TGTGCCAGCAGTTCGGCTAGCGGGGGGAGAGCCTACAATGAGCAGTTCTTC. It yields the protein CASSSASGGRAYNEQFF.

The chain employs TRBV5-1 and TRBJ1-2, with 12 bases matching TRBD1. The V gene end was trimmed by 0 bases and the J gene end by 6 bases; junction bases not matched to a gene: 6. Germline-derived CDR1 and CDR2 are SGHRS and YFSETQ. This CDR3 is 16 amino acids long. The CDR3 protein is CASSLAGGDRGHGYTF. The CDR3 coding sequence is TGCGCCAGCAGCTTGGCCGGCGGGGACAGGGGGCATGGCTACACCTTC.

The chain joins TRBV18 to TRBJ2-5; no definite D call. Germline CDR1 KGHSH, CDR2 LQKENI. The ends were cut back, 2 bases at V and 5 bases at J, with 9 bases in the middle. The CDR3 has 13 amino acids. Here the CDR3 DNA reads TGTGCCAGCTCACCAGGGTTTGGGGAGACCCAGTACTTC. Translating it yields CASSPGFGETQYF.

To note about this clone: The junction shows a germline mismatch at one end, possibly a read error. The rearrangement links TRBV5-8 to TRBJ2-7; TRBD1 matches 11 bases. The CDR3 length is 14 residues. Germline assignment: CDR1 SGHTS and CDR2 YDEGEE. The CDR3 here is CTSSFGTGGPEQYF. In DNA, the CDR3 is TGTACCAGCAGCTTCGGGACAGGGGGTCCGGAGCAGTACTTC. Based on the CDR3 plus reference TRBV5-8 and TRBJ2-7, the full variable domain is EAGVTQSPTHLIKTRGQQATLRCSPISGHTSVYWYQQALGLGLQFLLWYDEGEERNRGNFPPRFSGRQFPNYSSELNVNALELEDSALYLCTSSFGTGGPEQYFGPGTRLTVT.

The chain links TRBV2 to TRBJ1-5; D remains unclear. Germline loops: CDR1 SNHLY, CDR2 FYNNEI. This CDR3 is built from 13 residues. Trimming pared 6 bases from V and 5 bases from J, leaving 11 bases between. CDR3 sequence (DNA): TGTGCCAGCAGCCGACCGGGTTATCAGCCCCAGCATTTT. Protein sequence: CASSRPGYQPQHF.

The rearrangement uses TRBV20-1 and TRBJ2-7; D remains ambiguous. Trimming shortened V by 4 bases and J by 3 bases, and 7 bases separated the two germline ends. Per the germline V gene, CDR1 is DFQATT and CDR2 is SNEGSKA (reference sequence). This CDR3 is 11 amino acids long. For the CDR3, the DNA is TGCAGTGCTATTACTGGCTACGAGCAGTACTTC. It codes for CSAITGYEQYF.

A word on this clone: The junction departs from the called germline gene at one end, perhaps through a read error. The V gene is TRBV14, the J gene TRBJ2-6; TRBD1 aligns across 9 bases. Germline CDR1 reads SGHDN; CDR2 reads FVKESK. This CDR3 has 13 residues. CDR3 DNA: TGTGCCAGCAGTTCGGACAGGGGTCTTAGTAAGGCTTTC. It is translated as CASSSDRGLSKAF.

V and J are TRBV2 and TRBJ2-7; the D is unclear. CDR3 length equals 13 residues. V lost 5 bases to trimming and J lost 0 bases, with 8 bases between them. Germline loops: CDR1 SNHLY, CDR2 FYNNEI. CDR3 DNA sequence: TGTGCCAGCAGTAGGACGGTCTCCTACGAGCAGTACTTC. Translated, it gives CASSRTVSYEQYF.

V and J are TRBV7-9 and TRBJ2-7; TRBD1 might be the D (5 bases). Trimming left V 10 bases short and J 2 bases short, with 9 bases between. The CDR3 consists of 11 residues. Per the germline V gene, CDR1 is SEHNR and CDR2 is FQNEAQ (reference sequence). The CDR3 loop is CAIGVAYEQYF. Written as DNA, the CDR3 is TGTGCCATAGGGGTAGCCTACGAGCAGTACTTC. The entire variable domain, with the rest obtained from reference TRBV7-9 and TRBJ2-7, is as follows: DTGVSQNPRHKITKRGQNVTFRCDPISEHNRLYWYRQTLGQGPEFLTYFQNEAQLEKSRLLSDRFSAERPKGSFSTLEIQRTEQGDSAMYLCAIGVAYEQYFGPGTRLTVT.

The chain joins TRBV3-1 (or the pseudogene TRBV3-2) to TRBJ2-3; no reliable D call. The CDR3 sequence is 14 residues long. In germline, CDR1 is LGHDT, CDR2 YNNKEL (reference sequence). Trimming pared 3 bases from V and 5 bases from J, leaving 12 bases between. The CDR3 bases are TGTGCCAGCAGCCAGGGCGCCCGCGGAGATACGCAGTATTTT. Protein sequence: CASSQGARGDTQYF.

The genes are TRBV5-6 and TRBJ1-2; D possibly corresponds to TRBD1 (6 bases). CDR1 and CDR2 from the germline V gene are SGHDT and YYEEEE. The CDR3 contains 15 residues. V lost 3 bases, J lost 8 bases, and 20 bases lay in between. This CDR3 is CASSSLGKGGEGYTF. The CDR3 DNA sequence: TGTGCCAGCAGCTCCCTAGGAAAGGGGGGCGAAGGCTACACCTTC. The complete variable domain, with remaining parts taken from reference TRBV5-6 and TRBJ1-2, reads DAGVTQSPTHLIKTRGQQVTLRCSPKSGHDTVSWYQQALGQGPQFIFQYYEEEERQRGNFPDRFSGHQFPNYSSELNVNALLLGDSALYLCASSSLGKGGEGYTFGSGTRLTVV.

V and J are TRBV7-6 and TRBJ2-5; 8 bases are a match to TRBD2. V trimming: 1 base; J trimming: 4 bases; junction bases outside the gene matches: 5. The germline V gene has CDR1 SGHVS and CDR2 FNYEAQ. The CDR3 extends over 15 amino acids. The CDR3 here is CASSLGTSRGETQYF. CDR3 DNA: TGTGCCAGCAGCTTAGGGACTAGCAGAGGAGAGACCCAGTACTTC.

This rearrangement joins TRBV5-1 to TRBJ1-6; a weak D match, TRBD1 (5 bases). V shed 2 bases and J shed 10 bases, with 13 bases lying between them. Germline CDR1 and CDR2: SGHRS and YFSETQ. The CDR3 has 14 residues. CDR3: CASSFEGSDSPLHF. The DNA of the CDR3 is TGCGCCAGCAGCTTTGAGGGGTCGGACTCACCCCTCCACTTT.

The rearrangement joins TRBV7-9 to TRBJ2-1, with TRBD1 matching over 7 bases. CDR1 is SEHNR, CDR2 FQNEAQ, per germline (reference sequence). After removal of 1 base from V and 9 bases from J, the junction contained 3 bases not matched to a gene. The CDR3 runs to 13 residues. CDR3 nucleotides: TGTGCCAGCAGCTTAGGGGGACAGCCTGAGCAGTTCTTC. As protein: CASSLGGQPEQFF.

This clone was recorded only once. The V and J genes are TRBV15 and TRBJ1-5; TRBD1 aligns across 7 bases. From germline, CDR1 is LNHNV and CDR2 YYDKDF (reference sequence). The CDR3 runs to 17 residues. Germline trimming cut 3 bases from V and 5 bases from J; bases unmatched to any gene: 13. The CDR3 DNA is TGTGCCACCAGCAGGGGGTTATCGGCAACAGGGGATCAGCCCCAGCATTTT. Protein product: CATSRGLSATGDQPQHF.

The chain combines TRBV6-1 with TRBJ2-3, with D hard to call. The length of the CDR3 is 15 residues. From germline, CDR1 is MNHNS and CDR2 SASEGT. V was trimmed by 3 bases and J by 3 bases, leaving 13 bases between them. The CDR3 spells CASSDVGMGTDTQYF. CDR3 nucleotides: TGTGCCAGCAGTGACGTGGGGATGGGTACAGATACGCAGTATTTT.

CDR3 sequence: CASSLGGTGEAFF. CDR3 sequence (DNA): TGTGCCAGCAGCTTGGGAGGGACAGGTGAAGCTTTCTTT. This sequence joins TRBV5-4 and TRBJ1-1; 8 nucleotides match TRBD1. Germline values: CDR1 SGHNT, CDR2 YYREEE (reference sequence). CDR3 size: 13 residues. V dropped 0 bases and J dropped 7; count of bases not matched to a gene: 2.

This chain connects TRBV5-5 to TRBJ1-1; D call uncertain. With 0 bases removed from V and 6 bases from J, the gap between germline ends came to 6 bases. Germline V gene lookup returns CDR1 SGHKS and CDR2 YYEKEE (reference sequence). This CDR3 has 12 amino acids. CDR3 region: CASSLGPPEAFF. The CDR3 DNA sequence: TGTGCCAGCAGCTTGGGACCACCTGAAGCTTTCTTT.

The rearrangement links TRBV4-3 to TRBJ2-2; TRBD1 or TRBD2 may be the D gene (6 bases each). The CDR3 length is 14 residues. V was pared by 11 bases and J by 10 bases, with 23 bases between. The germline V gene encodes CDR1 LGHNA and CDR2 YSLEER. CDR3 coding DNA: TGCGCCTCCCGGATGCTCACACCGGGGGCGGAGCTGTTTTTT. This codes for CASRMLTPGAELFF.

The chain has TRBV19 and TRBJ2-1; possible D gene TRBD2, 6 bases. CDR3 length: 15 amino acids. V was cut by 4 bases and J by 0 bases, with 10 bases left in between. The germline CDR1 and CDR2 sequences are LNHDA and SQIVND (reference sequence). The CDR3 coding sequence is TGTGCCAGTAGTACTAGCGTCAGCTCCTACAATGAGCAGTTCTTC. Translation gives CASSTSVSSYNEQFF.

A few counts support this clone. This chain links TRBV19 with TRBJ1-5; D remains ambiguous. The CDR3 has 12 residues. V gave up 5 bases and J gave up 5 bases, with 7 bases separating them. CDR1 and CDR2 from the germline V gene are LNHDA and SQIVND (reference sequence). CDR3 amino acids: CASSAPHQPQHF. The CDR3 DNA reads as TGTGCCAGTAGTGCTCCACATCAGCCCCAGCATTTT.

This clone was observed a single time. J is TRBJ1-1 and V is TRBV19, with D possibly matching TRBD1 (5 bases). CDR1 is LNHDA, CDR2 SQIVND, per germline (reference sequence). V lost 5 bases and J 5 bases, leaving 24 bases between the germline ends. CDR3 size: 17 residues. The CDR3, as DNA: TGTGCCAGTAGTCCTGGGGGTACAGGAGCCCTCCGTACTGAAGCTTTCTTT. Amino acid sequence: CASSPGGTGALRTEAFF.

J is TRBJ2-3 and V is TRBV5-1; D is possibly TRBD2 (5 bases). V shed 5 bases and J shed 2 bases, with 15 bases lying between them. This CDR3 spans 15 amino acids. Germline V gene data show CDR1 as SGHRS and CDR2 as YFSETQ. Here the CDR3 DNA reads TGCGCCAGCAGATCCGCGGGTGCGCACACAGATACGCAGTATTTT. This encodes CASRSAGAHTDTQYF.

The rearrangement joins TRBV19 to TRBJ2-3; D is uncertain. The CDR3 is 17 amino acids. Germline V gives CDR1 LNHDA, CDR2 SQIVND (reference sequence). Trimming stripped 5 bases from V and 0 bases from J, with 18 bases between. The CDR3 nucleotides read TGTGCCAGTAGTTCAGGACGTCTGCGCGGTAGCACAGATACGCAGTATTTT. It specifies CASSSGRLRGSTDTQYF.

The sample holds one count of this clone. This chain connects TRBV6-5 to TRBJ2-3; tentative D call: TRBD2 (5 bases). Germline values: CDR1 MNHEY, CDR2 SVGAGI. The CDR3 consists of 13 residues. V lost 6 bases and J lost 9, with 16 bases in between. The CDR3 sequence is CASSHTQRGTQYF. The DNA of the CDR3 is TGTGCCAGCAGCCATACTCAACGAGGGACGCAGTATTTT.

The chain carries TRBV6-2 or TRBV6-3 and TRBJ1-1; D may be TRBD1 (5 bases). Germline CDR1 and CDR2: MNHEY and SVGEGT. The CDR3 runs to 14 residues. The V end was cut by 4 bases, the J end by 6 bases, with 15 bases between. DNA of the CDR3: TGTGCCAGCAGTTGGAGGGGCGATACCCCTGAAGCTTTCTTT. Translated: CASSWRGDTPEAFF.

The chain recombines TRBV19 with TRBJ2-5, with D uncertain. In germline, CDR1 is LNHDA, CDR2 SQIVND (reference sequence). This CDR3 is 17 amino acids long. The V end was cut by 4 bases, the J end by 1 base, with 19 bases between. In DNA, the CDR3 is TGTGCCAGTAGTAAGGCCCCCAAGGGCCTTTTCCAAGAGACCCAGTACTTC. This translates into CASSKAPKGLFQETQYF.